This passage covers 9 T cell receptor beta chains from one sample sequenced in a study of blood T cell repertoires in COVID-19. Measured with immunoSEQ multiplex PCR; TCRdb has only the in-frame clones, and not every one. This repertoire shows some 180,000 clones, about 83% found once; its top ten account for around 2.9%. Specimen: PBMCs or T cells enriched from blood (not recorded which). These receptors all stem from a woman aged 25-40 years who had been exposed to COVID-19.

This sequence joins TRBV5-1 and TRBJ1-1; 7 bases align to TRBD1. CDR1 is SGHRS and CDR2 is YFSETQ in the germline V gene. The length of the CDR3 is 13 residues. The V segment lost 5 bases and the J segment 10 bases; nucleotides outside the gene matches: 11. In nucleotides, the CDR3 is TGCGCCAGCAGTACGCGACAGGGTTTGGGAGCTTTCTTT. Translating it yields CASSTRQGLGAFF.

The chain employs TRBV4-1 and TRBJ2-5, with TRBD2 identical over 13 bases. The CDR3 runs to 16 residues. V lost 3 bases, J lost 2 bases, and 3 bases stayed unmatched. Germline CDR1 and CDR2: MGHRA and YSYEKL. The CDR3 protein is CASSHRLAGGQETQYF. The CDR3 coding sequence is TGCGCCAGCAGCCATAGACTAGCGGGGGGACAAGAGACCCAGTACTTC.

The gene calls are TRBV9 and TRBJ2-2; maybe TRBD1 (5 bases). Trimming shortened V by 0 bases and J by 4 bases, and 10 bases separated the two germline ends. The germline gives CDR1 SGDLS, CDR2 YYNGEE. This CDR3 is built from 15 residues. The CDR3 is CASSVGYRSTGELFF. In DNA form, the CDR3 reads TGTGCCAGCAGCGTAGGGTACAGGAGCACCGGGGAGCTGTTTTTT.

The V gene is TRBV9, the J gene TRBJ1-3; D unresolved. V was shortened by 0 bases and J by 8 bases, with 9 bases between the two germline ends. Germline loops: CDR1 SGDLS, CDR2 YYNGEE. The CDR3 runs 13 residues. The CDR3, as DNA: TGTGCCAGCAGCGTAGATGTGATAGACACCATATATTTT. It is translated as CASSVDVIDTIYF.

In its sample, this clone was seen a few times. The V and J genes are TRBV27 and TRBJ2-1; 11 positions match TRBD2. The CDR3 covers 19 residues. The V gene end was trimmed by 5 bases and the J gene end by 8 bases; junction bases not matched to a gene: 20. CDR1 is MNHEY and CDR2 is SMNVEV in the germline V gene (reference sequence). The CDR3 nucleotides read TGTGCCAGCAGTCTCGGAGGCATCTATAGCGGGGGGGCCCCCCATGAGCAGTTCTTC. Its translation is CASSLGGIYSGGAPHEQFF.

The chain has TRBV2 and TRBJ2-1; possible D gene TRBD2, 6 bases. This CDR3 is built from 11 residues. Germline lookup yields CDR1 SNHLY and CDR2 FYNNEI. V was clipped by 4 bases and J by 14 bases, with 12 bases between them. The CDR3 is CASSGRDSKFF. The CDR3, as DNA: TGTGCCAGCAGTGGCCGGGACTCTAAGTTCTTC.

The V call is TRBV5-1, the J call TRBJ1-6, with D perhaps matching TRBD1 (6 bases). The V and J ends lost 1 base and 10 bases respectively, with 15 bases between them. In germline, CDR1 is SGHRS, CDR2 YFSETQ. CDR3 length: 15 amino acids. The CDR3 DNA is TGCGCCAGCAGCTTGAGGGAGGGGGACCCGTCACCCCTCCACTTT. This codes for CASSLREGDPSPLHF.

The gene calls are TRBV4-1 and TRBJ1-1; TRBD1 is a possible D gene (6 bases). This CDR3 is built from 16 residues. Trimming pared 6 bases from V and 0 bases from J, leaving 17 bases between. Germline loops: CDR1 MGHRA, CDR2 YSYEKL. Written as DNA, the CDR3 is TGCGCCAGCAGTGAGGGACAACAACGTTTGAACACTGAAGCTTTCTTT. It specifies CASSEGQQRLNTEAFF.

This chain joins TRBV19 and TRBJ2-2, with D hard to call. The V and J ends lost 3 bases and 4 bases respectively, with 9 bases between them. The CDR3 loop spans 14 amino acids. Germline V lookup: CDR1 LNHDA, CDR2 SQIVND (reference sequence). CDR3 bases: TGTGCCAGTAGTATTCTGCAGGTCACCGGGGAGCTGTTTTTT. This encodes CASSILQVTGELFF.